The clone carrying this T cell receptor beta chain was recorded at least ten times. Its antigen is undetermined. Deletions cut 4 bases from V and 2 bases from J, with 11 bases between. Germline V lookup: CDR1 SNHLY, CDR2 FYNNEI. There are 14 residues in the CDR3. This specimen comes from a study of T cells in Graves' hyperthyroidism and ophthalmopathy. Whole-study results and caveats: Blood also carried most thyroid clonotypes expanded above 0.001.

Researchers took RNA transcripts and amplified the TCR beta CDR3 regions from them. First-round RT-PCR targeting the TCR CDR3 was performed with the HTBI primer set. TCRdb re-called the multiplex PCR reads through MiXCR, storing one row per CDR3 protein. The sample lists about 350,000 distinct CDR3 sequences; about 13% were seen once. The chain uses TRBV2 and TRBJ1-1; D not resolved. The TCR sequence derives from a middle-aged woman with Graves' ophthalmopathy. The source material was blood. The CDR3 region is CASSGFSGNTEAFF. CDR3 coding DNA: TGTGCCAGCAGTGGGTTTTCGGGAAACACTGAAGCTTTCTTT.